This T cell receptor (beta chain) was profiled in a study of cytomegalovirus exposure and HLA in healthy donors. V lost 8 bases and J lost 1, with 14 bases in between. Germline V gene lookup returns CDR1 MDHEN and CDR2 SYDVKM. The CDR3 consists of 15 residues. Comments on this clone: The antigen remains unidentified.

Study outcomes and limitations: One variant, a missense change in DCLRE1C, was linked in a later analysis to TCR beta V- and J-gene trimming. The study designated 150 to 200 TCR beta chains cytomegalovirus-associated. Testing in vitro showed a few CMV-associated chains specific for CMV antigens.

Use of 60 Vbeta and 13 Jbeta primers characterized the PCR. Some clones are missing from TCRdb's copy, which holds only in-frame ones; the method was immunoSEQ multiplex PCR. The data hold some 180,000 clones, with 80% observed a single time. This chain links TRBV28 with TRBJ2-2; D perhaps matches TRBD1 (6 bases). This sequence was found in a girl aged 10 to 17 in good health and CMV-seropositive. Sequencing input: PBMCs. The CDR3: CASLFRGRNTGELFF. CDR3 nucleotides: TGTGCCAGCCTCTTCAGGGGCCGGAACACCGGGGAGCTGTTTTTT.